One T cell receptor beta chain is described in this entry. The data are from a study of PD-1 blockade in mismatch repair-deficient tumors. All patients were mismatch repair deficient, assessed by either PCR or immunohistochemistry. The repertoire was sequenced with immunoSEQ multiplex PCR; TCRdb's copy has only in-frame clones and lacks some. This table has about 120,000 clones, about 90% appearing once. Per the germline V gene, CDR1 is MDHEN and CDR2 is SYDVKM. Trimming removed 2 bases from V and 2 bases from J; junction bases left unmatched: 18. The CDR3 sequence is 21 residues long. Here the sequenced sample was peripheral blood, taken approximately 73 weeks after starting pembrolizumab. The chain employs TRBV28 and TRBJ2-5, with TRBD2 matching over 12 bases. The receptor comes from an adult with mismatch repair-deficient cancer. The CDR3 nucleotides read TGTGCCAGCAGTTTAGACCGAAAGGGCTCGACTAGCGGGAGAGAACAAGAGACCCAGTACTTC. This sequence encodes CASSLDRKGSTSGREQETQYF.